This T cell receptor beta chain was documented in a study of identical twins. Broader study findings: Weaker excess twin sharing was seen among beta out-of-frame sequences.

In this sample, this clonotype turned up a few times. The antigen is unknown. The V and J ends lost 4 bases and 6 bases, in that order; junction bases with no gene match: 10. The V gene's germline CDR1 is SGHVS and CDR2 FQNEAQ. There are 15 residues in the CDR3. Via MiXCR, TCRdb re-called the 5' RACE reads, giving one row per CDR3 protein. The sample shows some 660,000 distinct CDR3 sequences, more than 6.5% of them seen only once. This sample was also put to use in a study of yellow fever vaccine responses in identical twins. This second report adds: Twins' vaccine T cell responses reportedly seemed partly convergent and partly personalized.

The rearrangement uses TRBV7-8 and TRBJ2-7; 9 nucleotides align to TRBD1. The receptor comes from a woman between 18 and 30 years old in good health. Sequencing used PBMCs. As DNA, the CDR3 is TGTGCCAGCAGCTCATCCGGGACAGGGTCGGGCGAGCAGTACTTC. As protein: CASSSSGTGSGEQYF.